This TCR beta chain comes out of a study of CD8 T cells in ankylosing spondylitis. General study points: Several highly homologous variants formed a TCR beta motif that appeared characteristic of ankylosing spondylitis blood.

V dropped 7 bases and J dropped 4 bases, with 12 bases sitting between them. The CDR3 is 13 residues long. In germline, CDR1 is ENHRY, CDR2 SYGVKD. TCRdb itself ran the 5' RACE reads through MiXCR, one entry per CDR3 protein. The sample contains 750,000 to 850,000 distinct CDR3 sequences, 12% of which appear only once. This clonotype showed up just a few times. The antigen remains unidentified. The J gene is TRBJ2-3, the V gene TRBV10-3; D possibly matches TRBD1 or TRBD2 (5 bases each). Sequencing used blood, either unsorted or a sorted T cell fraction (not recorded which). The clonotype was recovered from a male donor with ankylosing spondylitis. The CDR3 bases are TGTGCCATCAACCAACTGGGGGCAGATACGCAGTATTTT. The encoded protein is CAINQLGADTQYF.